The TCR beta chain described here comes from a study of blood T cell repertoires in COVID-19. Whole-study context: Some COVID-19 samples were acute and others convalescent; all came from the United States, Italy and Spain. Sample material is recorded as cDNA or gDNA derived from T cells, B-cell-depleted T cells, or PBMCs.

V was pared by 8 bases and J by 0 bases, with 13 bases between. The CDR3 sequence is 15 residues long. The germline CDR1 and CDR2 sequences are MRHNA and SNTAGT. Source study methods: How many nucleated cells were present was estimated from reference gene primer amplification. TCRdb keeps only in-frame clones here, not all; method: immunoSEQ multiplex PCR. V and J calls and clone size come straight from that table; D and trimming were deduced from the DNA. This table has around 93,000 clones, 80% to 90% appearing once. The sequence came from a man older than 75 with acute or convalescent COVID-19. The rearrangement uses TRBV6-4 and TRBJ1-4; no definite D call. Sequenced: peripheral blood. The CDR3 region is CASQREVATNEKLFF. Written as DNA, the CDR3 is TGTGCCAGCCAGAGGGAGGTTGCAACTAATGAAAAACTGTTTTTT.